Below are 32 T cell receptor beta chains sequenced from a single sample in a study of blood T cell repertoires in COVID-19. This table comes from immunoSEQ multiplex PCR, and its TCRdb copy is limited to in-frame clones, with some not included. The table records some 380,000 clones, roughly 86% of them present only once. The sequenced sample was PBMCs or T cells enriched from blood (not recorded which). The receptors derive from a man aged 30 to 39 who had recovered from COVID-19.

The chain joins TRBV9 to TRBJ2-7, with a tentative D call TRBD1 (6 bases). Germline-derived CDR1 and CDR2 are SGDLS and YYNGEE. The V end lost 3 bases, the J end lost 4 bases, and 11 bases lay between the germline ends. The CDR3 contains 13 residues. The CDR3 DNA is TGTGCCAGCAGCGCCTCGGACAGTTACGAGCAGTACTTC. Translated, it gives CASSASDSYEQYF.

This clone was detected only once. The chain carries TRBV7-6 and TRBJ2-1, with a possible D match to TRBD2 (5 bases). The CDR3 has 13 residues. The V and J ends lost 5 bases and 5 bases respectively, with 10 bases between them. Germline values: CDR1 SGHVS, CDR2 FNYEAQ. For the CDR3, the DNA is TGTGCCAGCAGCCTGGACTTTAACAATGAGCAGTTCTTC. This sequence encodes CASSLDFNNEQFF.

The rearrangement links TRBV18 to TRBJ1-2; no definite D call. The ends were cut back, 3 bases at V and 4 bases at J, with 12 bases in the middle. The germline V gene has CDR1 KGHSH and CDR2 LQKENI. This CDR3 is 14 amino acids long. CDR3 bases: TGTGCCAGCTCACCCCTCGCAGATACCTATGGCTACACCTTC. It yields the protein CASSPLADTYGYTF.

This chain joins TRBV6-1 and TRBJ1-1; D remains unclear. V shed 2 bases and J shed 0 bases, with 10 bases lying between them. Germline lookup yields CDR1 MNHNS and CDR2 SASEGT. The CDR3 is 15 amino acids. CDR3 amino acids: CASSELVSLNTEAFF. The DNA of the CDR3 is TGTGCCAGCAGTGAACTGGTTAGCTTGAACACTGAAGCTTTCTTT.

The rearrangement uses TRBV4-1 and TRBJ1-1, with 9 bases aligning to TRBD1. V lost 4 bases to trimming and J lost 1 base; unmatched junction nucleotides: 10. This CDR3 is 17 amino acids long. CDR1 and CDR2 (germline): MGHRA, YSYEKL. The CDR3 loop reads CASSRQRTGDKNTEAFF. The CDR3 DNA reads as TGCGCCAGCAGCCGACAGAGGACAGGGGACAAGAACACTGAAGCTTTCTTT.

The chain employs TRBV5-4 and TRBJ2-6; no firm D call. Trimming removed 5 bases from V and 0 bases from J, with 9 bases in between. CDR3 length: 15 amino acids. The germline CDR1 and CDR2 sequences are SGHNT and YYREEE (reference sequence). CDR3 sequence (DNA): TGTGCCAGCAGTTTGACTGGCTCTGGGGCCAACGTCCTGACTTTC. Protein: CASSLTGSGANVLTF.

The rearrangement joins TRBV11-2 to TRBJ2-3; TRBD2 agrees at 10 bases. The CDR3 loop spans 16 amino acids. Germline lookup yields CDR1 SGHAT and CDR2 FQNNGV. Trimming took 1 base from V and 4 from J; bases not matched to a gene: 5. The CDR3 DNA sequence: TGTGCCAGCAGCTTAGTTAGTAGCGGGGGGCCAGATACGCAGTATTTT. Its protein product is CASSLVSSGGPDTQYF.

This sequence joins TRBV9 and TRBJ2-1, with D tentatively TRBD1 (5 bases). The V gene lost 4 bases and the J gene lost 0 bases, with 14 bases spanning the gap. CDR1 is SGDLS and CDR2 is YYNGEE in the germline V gene. The CDR3 contains 16 residues. CDR3 nucleotide sequence: TGTGCCAGCAGCCCCCAGACAGTTAGCTCCTACAATGAGCAGTTCTTC. Protein: CASSPQTVSSYNEQFF.

CDR3 nucleotide sequence: TGTGCCAGCAGCGCTAGCGCTCCGCTCAATCAGCCCCAGCATTTT. Translated, it gives CASSASAPLNQPQHF. V is TRBV9 and J is TRBJ1-5; D unresolved. This CDR3 has 15 residues. Trimming pared 3 bases from V and 3 bases from J, leaving 13 bases between. The V gene's germline CDR1 is SGDLS and CDR2 YYNGEE. The variable domain in full, with the rest retrieved from reference TRBV9 and TRBJ1-5, is DSGVTQTPKHLITATGQRVTLRCSPRSGDLSVYWYQQSLDQGLQFLIQYYNGEERAKGNILERFSAQQFPDLHSELNLSSLELGDSALYFCASSASAPLNQPQHFGDGTRLSIL.

The chain has TRBV5-1 and TRBJ1-1; D might be TRBD1 (5 bases). V gave up 0 bases and J gave up 1 base, with 7 bases separating them. The CDR3 consists of 14 residues. CDR1 and CDR2 (germline): SGHRS, YFSETQ. CDR3: CASSLETENTEAFF. Written as DNA, the CDR3 is TGCGCCAGCAGCTTGGAGACAGAGAACACTGAAGCTTTCTTT.

V gene TRBV6-4 combines with J gene TRBJ2-1, with 9 positions matching TRBD1. The CDR3 consists of 13 residues. The germline gives CDR1 MRHNA, CDR2 SNTAGT. Losses at the gene ends were 9 bases for V and 5 bases for J; bases not matched to a gene: 5. The CDR3 loop reads CASGTGSNNEQFF. CDR3 coding DNA: TGTGCCAGTGGGACAGGGTCTAACAATGAGCAGTTCTTC.

This clone was seen once. The J gene is TRBJ2-3, the V gene TRBV10-1; D is unresolved. The V gene's germline CDR1 is WNHNN and CDR2 SYGVQD (reference sequence). This CDR3 spans 15 amino acids. The V end lost 0 bases, the J end lost 0 bases, and 7 bases lay between the germline ends. The CDR3 region has the DNA TGCGCCAGCAGTGAGTCGGCCTCTAGCACAGATACGCAGTATTTT. This translates into CASSESASSTDTQYF.

The rearrangement joins TRBV27 to TRBJ1-2; 8 bases map to TRBD1. The germline gives CDR1 MNHEY, CDR2 SMNVEV (reference sequence). The J segment lost 1 base and the V segment lost 2 bases, leaving 3 bases of the junction unmatched. The CDR3 sequence is 15 residues long. The CDR3 loop reads CASSLQGAVNYGYTF. The CDR3, as DNA: TGTGCCAGCAGTTTACAGGGGGCGGTTAACTATGGCTACACCTTC.

The chain has TRBV30 and TRBJ1-5, with TRBD1 as a possible D gene (5 bases). Germline V gene sequence: CDR1 GTSNPN, CDR2 SVGIG (reference sequence). This CDR3 contains 13 residues. V shed 5 bases and J shed 6 bases, with 14 bases lying between them. CDR3 residues: CAWDLGGGQPQHF. DNA of the CDR3: TGTGCCTGGGATTTGGGGGGAGGTCAGCCCCAGCATTTT.

J is TRBJ1-1 and V is TRBV27, with D tentatively TRBD1 (5 bases). V lost 8 bases, J lost 4 bases, and 11 bases lay in between. This CDR3 is 12 amino acids long. Germline values: CDR1 MNHEY, CDR2 SMNVEV (reference sequence). The CDR3 region is CASAGYTTEAFF. CDR3 in DNA: TGTGCCAGCGCAGGGTACACCACTGAAGCTTTCTTT.

The chain has TRBV6-5 and TRBJ1-3, with 7 bases that match TRBD1. Germline lookup yields CDR1 MNHEY and CDR2 SVGAGI. The V and J ends lost 7 bases and 0 bases, in that order; junction bases with no gene match: 3. There are 14 residues in the CDR3. The CDR3 is CASKGQNSGNTIYF. CDR3 in DNA: TGTGCCAGCAAGGGACAGAACTCTGGAAACACCATATATTTT.

The V and J genes are TRBV5-1 and TRBJ1-1, with TRBD1 identical over 7 bases. The CDR3 consists of 13 residues. V trimming: 4 bases; J trimming: 11 bases; junction bases outside the gene matches: 11. Germline loops: CDR1 SGHRS, CDR2 YFSETQ. CDR3 DNA: TGCGCCAGCAGCCAGGGGGATACCAGGGGGGCTTTCTTT. As protein: CASSQGDTRGAFF. The full variable domain, its missing parts supplied by reference TRBV5-1 and TRBJ1-1, is KAGVTQTPRYLIKTRGQQVTLSCSPISGHRSVSWYQQTPGQGLQFLFEYFSETQRNKGNFPGRFSGRQFSNSRSEMNVSTLELGDSALYLCASSQGDTRGAFFGQGTRLTVV.

The rearrangement links TRBV6-6 to TRBJ2-7; no definite D call. The CDR3 length is 15 residues. Per germline, CDR1 MNHNY and CDR2 SVGAGI (reference sequence). V was clipped by 0 bases and J by 4 bases, with 13 bases between them. This CDR3 reads CASSYSVTVQYEQYF. CDR3 nucleotide sequence: TGTGCCAGCAGTTACTCCGTCACAGTACAATACGAGCAGTACTTC.

The chain couples TRBV7-9 to TRBJ2-3; no reliable D call. V lost 3 bases to trimming and J lost 0 bases, with 10 bases between them. Per germline, CDR1 SEHNR and CDR2 FQNEAQ (reference sequence). There are 15 residues in the CDR3. The CDR3 is CASSFGPASTDTQYF. CDR3 DNA: TGTGCCAGCAGCTTTGGCCCCGCTAGCACAGATACGCAGTATTTT.

This chain links TRBV10-3 with TRBJ1-1; D might be TRBD1 (5 bases). Trimming pared 8 bases from V and 1 base from J, leaving 20 bases between. The CDR3 covers 16 residues. The germline gives CDR1 ENHRY, CDR2 SYGVKD. Here the CDR3 DNA reads TGTGCCATCGGTTCAGGGCAGGCGCTCCGGAACACTGAAGCTTTCTTT. Amino acid sequence: CAIGSGQALRNTEAFF.

This chain connects TRBV19 to TRBJ2-3, with 9 bases identical to TRBD2. Losses at the gene ends were 5 bases for V and 5 bases for J; bases not matched to a gene: 5. Germline CDR1 LNHDA, CDR2 SQIVND (reference sequence). CDR3 length: 14 residues. The CDR3 region has the DNA TGTGCCAGTAGTTGGAGACTAGCGGAAGATACGCAGTATTTT. Its protein product is CASSWRLAEDTQYF.

The chain links TRBV29-1 to TRBJ1-2, with 7 nucleotides matching TRBD1. This CDR3 is 15 amino acids long. Germline trimming cut 6 bases from V and 5 bases from J; bases unmatched to any gene: 15. In germline, CDR1 is SQVTM, CDR2 ANQGSEA. The DNA for the CDR3 is TGCAGCGTCCGGGACAGAGGGAATGGGGCTTATGGCTACACCTTC. Translating it yields CSVRDRGNGAYGYTF.

This CDR3 is CASIPGLAANEQFF. The CDR3 coding sequence is TGTGCCAGCATCCCGGGACTAGCGGCTAATGAGCAGTTCTTC. This rearrangement joins TRBV7-8 to TRBJ2-1; TRBD2 matches at 11 bases. The CDR3 runs 14 residues. Germline-derived CDR1 and CDR2 are SGHVS and FQNEAQ. Trimming removed 7 bases from V and 7 bases from J; junction bases left unmatched: 6.

On this clone itself: A junction boundary mismatches the germline segment, possibly from a read error. The chain joins TRBV7-9 to TRBJ2-7, with 7 bases that match TRBD2. This CDR3 spans 15 amino acids. Germline CDR1 reads SEHNR; CDR2 reads FQNEAQ (reference sequence). Here the CDR3 reads CASSLGGGDSDEQYF. The DNA for the CDR3 is TGTGCCAGCAGCTTAGGGGGAGGGGACTCCGACGAGCAGTACTTC.

The chain combines TRBV4-1 with TRBJ2-5; 8 bases are a match to TRBD2. Germline loops: CDR1 MGHRA, CDR2 YSYEKL. CDR3 length: 16 amino acids. The junction had 8 bases not matched to a gene; V was cut back by 4 bases and J by 1 base. In DNA, the CDR3 is TGCGCCAGCAGCCCCAGGGGCGGGGGGACCCAAGAGACCCAGTACTTC. It is translated as CASSPRGGGTQETQYF.

The chain employs TRBV10-2 and TRBJ2-3; 8 bases line up with TRBD1. The V gene's germline CDR1 is WSHSY and CDR2 SAAADI. The CDR3 has 14 amino acids. With V trimmed by 8 bases and J by 2 bases, 6 bases remained unmatched. DNA of the CDR3: TGCGCCAGCGAACACAGGGGGATCACAGATACGCAGTATTTT. Encoded protein: CASEHRGITDTQYF.

In this sample, this clone turned up once. The chain is built from TRBV7-8 and TRBJ2-7, with TRBD2 identical over 8 bases. Trimming took 8 bases from V and 12 from J; bases not matched to a gene: 15. The CDR3 loop spans 13 amino acids. Per germline, CDR1 SGHVS and CDR2 FQNEAQ. Here the CDR3 reads CASRGGTYDLRYF. The CDR3 DNA sequence: TGTGCCAGCCGGGGGGGGACGTATGACCTGCGGTACTTC.

This clone was detected a few times. V and J are TRBV6-2 or TRBV6-3 and TRBJ1-2; 8 bases are shared with TRBD1. The V gene end was trimmed by 6 bases and the J gene end by 6 bases; junction bases not matched to a gene: 21. CDR3 length: 18 residues. Per germline, CDR1 MNHEY and CDR2 SVGEGT. The DNA for the CDR3 is TGTGCCAGCAGCTGGACCCCCGGGACAGGCGCTTCATCGGATGGCTACACCTTC. This codes for CASSWTPGTGASSDGYTF.

The V call is TRBV6-5, the J call TRBJ2-7, with D possibly being TRBD1 (6 bases). This CDR3 is built from 11 residues. V was trimmed by 5 bases and J by 7 bases, leaving 9 bases between them. The germline gives CDR1 MNHEY, CDR2 SVGAGI. The CDR3 DNA reads as TGTGCCAGCAGTCGCCAGGGGGAGCAGTACTTC. Amino acids: CASSRQGEQYF.

V and J are TRBV19 and TRBJ2-5, with D possibly being TRBD1 (5 bases). This CDR3 spans 14 amino acids. V lost 3 bases, J lost 5 bases, and 13 bases lay in between. Germline V gene data show CDR1 as LNHDA and CDR2 as SQIVND (reference sequence). The CDR3 region is CASSMGRVAETQYF. The DNA for the CDR3 is TGTGCCAGTAGTATGGGCAGGGTGGCCGAGACCCAGTACTTC.

V is TRBV7-6 and J is TRBJ1-2, with unresolved D. The CDR3 spans 15 residues. V lost 1 base and J lost 8, with 17 bases in between. Germline lookup yields CDR1 SGHVS and CDR2 FNYEAQ. The DNA for the CDR3 is TGTGCCAGCAGCTTAGAATCCAACTCCATCTCCGGCTACACCTTC. Translating gives CASSLESNSISGYTF.

The chain joins TRBV19 to TRBJ1-4, with 9 bases fitting TRBD1. The CDR3 loop spans 16 amino acids. CDR1 and CDR2 from the germline V gene are LNHDA and SQIVND (reference sequence). Trimming at V came to 0 bases and at J to 6 bases, leaving 5 bases not matched to a gene. Written as DNA, the CDR3 is TGTGCCAGTAGTATAGACGTCACAGGGGGCGATGAAAAACTGTTTTTT. Translation gives CASSIDVTGGDEKLFF.